These 21 T cell receptor beta chains share one sample of origin, sequenced in a study of technical replicates of blood from a few donors. The method was immunoSEQ multiplex PCR; TCRdb's version includes in-frame clones alone and lacks a portion of them. This table has about 59,000 clones, around 97% appearing once. The specimen was T cells isolated from PBMCs. The receptor source for this set is a human donor in good health.

The rearrangement links TRBV11-3 to TRBJ2-1, with TRBD2 identical over 9 bases. This CDR3 has 15 amino acids. CDR1 is SGHNT, CDR2 YENEEA, per germline. Trimming took 5 bases from V and 4 from J; bases not matched to a gene: 6. Here the CDR3 reads CASSPSLAGYNEQFF. The DNA for the CDR3 is TGTGCCAGCAGCCCCAGTCTAGCGGGGTACAATGAGCAGTTCTTC.

The rearrangement links TRBV11-2 to TRBJ2-1; possibly TRBD1 for D (5 bases). V was cut by 1 base and J by 3 bases, with 16 bases left in between. The CDR3 spans 17 residues. Germline CDR1 is SGHAT and CDR2 is FQNNGV. This chain's CDR3 is CASSLVRGHRFYNEQFF. CDR3 bases: TGTGCCAGCAGCTTAGTACGCGGACATCGATTCTACAATGAGCAGTTCTTC.

The chain carries TRBV7-9 and TRBJ2-2, with D perhaps TRBD2 (6 bases). V was trimmed by 4 bases and J by 7 bases, leaving 22 bases between them. The CDR3 length is 17 residues. Germline assignment: CDR1 SEHNR and CDR2 FQNEAQ (reference sequence). This CDR3 is CASSSWDGGALSGELFF. For the CDR3, the DNA is TGTGCCAGCAGCTCCTGGGATGGCGGGGCACTCAGCGGGGAGCTGTTTTTT.

V gene TRBV6-4 combines with J gene TRBJ2-1, with TRBD2 matching over 10 bases. Looked up from germline, CDR1 is MRHNA and CDR2 is SNTAGT. The CDR3 loop spans 15 amino acids. Trimming at V came to 2 bases and at J to 5 bases, leaving 3 bases not matched to a gene. The CDR3 reads CASSDLAGEHNEQFF. CDR3 nucleotides: TGTGCCAGCAGTGACCTAGCGGGAGAACACAATGAGCAGTTCTTC.

Comments on this clone: The germline gene is not matched at one end of the junction; a read error may be the cause. The chain is built from TRBV6-1 and TRBJ2-3; D is perhaps TRBD2 (6 bases). CDR3 size: 15 residues. Germline CDR1 and CDR2: MNHNS and SASEGT. CDR3 loop: CASSEGGWSRDTQYF. CDR3 in DNA: TGTGCCAGCAGCGAAGGAGGGTGGTCCAGGGATACGCAGTATTTT.

The chain combines TRBV30 with TRBJ1-1, with unresolved D. Germline V CDR1 and CDR2: GTSNPN, SVGIG (reference sequence). V lost 2 bases to trimming and J lost 2 bases, with 9 bases between them. The CDR3 is made up of 13 amino acids. In nucleotides, the CDR3 is TGTGCCTGGAGTATGGGCAAAAACACTGAAGCTTTCTTT. Translated, it gives CAWSMGKNTEAFF.

This sequence joins TRBV7-7 and TRBJ2-1, with TRBD2 matching over 8 bases. Germline CDR1 SSHAT, CDR2 FNYEAQ (reference sequence). The length of the CDR3 is 15 residues. The V and J ends lost 5 bases and 6 bases, in that order; junction bases with no gene match: 9. CDR3 sequence: CASSRGTRGSNEQFF. The CDR3 nucleotides are TGTGCCAGCAGCCGGGGGACTAGGGGGAGCAATGAGCAGTTCTTC.

This chain links TRBV7-3 with TRBJ2-2; D uncertain. The germline V and J ends were trimmed by 5 bases and 3 bases, with 13 bases remaining between them. Germline assignment: CDR1 SGHTA and CDR2 FQGTGA. The CDR3 consists of 15 residues. CDR3 loop: CASSPLRRHTGELFF. The CDR3 DNA reads as TGTGCCAGCAGCCCCCTAAGGAGACACACCGGGGAGCTGTTTTTT.

The CDR3 sequence is CASSLATRLAEYEQYF. As DNA, the CDR3 is TGTGCCAGCAGCTTAGCTACCAGACTAGCGGAATACGAGCAGTACTTC. V is TRBV7-8 and J is TRBJ2-7, with 9 bases fitting TRBD2. The CDR3 is 16 amino acids. With 0 bases clipped from V and 4 bases from J, the junction kept 7 bases outside the gene matches. Germline V gives CDR1 SGHVS, CDR2 FQNEAQ.

The V call is TRBV5-1, the J call TRBJ2-1; TRBD1 is a possible D gene (7 bases). Germline CDR1 is SGHRS and CDR2 is YFSETQ. Trimming stripped 4 bases from V and 9 bases from J, with 11 bases between. The CDR3 loop spans 12 amino acids. The CDR3 DNA reads as TGCGCCAGCAGCCAGGGGGGCGGTGAGCAGTTCTTC. Protein: CASSQGGGEQFF.

The J gene is TRBJ1-6, the V gene TRBV6-5; TRBD1 might be the D (6 bases). The germline V and J ends were trimmed by 3 bases and 7 bases, with 16 bases remaining between them. The CDR3 is made up of 16 amino acids. Germline values: CDR1 MNHEY, CDR2 SVGAGI. CDR3 residues: CASSYYSRGLNSPLHF. DNA for the CDR3: TGTGCCAGCAGTTATTACTCGCGGGGGCTAAATTCACCCCTCCACTTT.

The rearrangement uses TRBV4-1 and TRBJ2-1, with 8 nucleotides matching TRBD2. V trimming: 2 bases; J trimming: 4 bases; junction bases outside the gene matches: 7. The CDR3 runs to 16 residues. CDR1 is MGHRA, CDR2 YSYEKL, per germline. In DNA, the CDR3 is TGCGCCAGCAGCCAAATGGTGATAGCGGGATACAATGAGCAGTTCTTC. Protein sequence: CASSQMVIAGYNEQFF.

V is TRBV7-8 and J is TRBJ2-3, with D possibly being TRBD2 (7 bases). CDR1 SGHVS and CDR2 FQNEAQ come from the germline V gene. V dropped 8 bases and J dropped 3 bases, with 15 bases sitting between them. CDR3 length: 14 amino acids. The CDR3 is CASEGGGSTDTQYF. In DNA, the CDR3 is TGTGCCAGCGAGGGGGGGGGCTCGACAGATACGCAGTATTTT.

The V and J genes are TRBV11-1 and TRBJ2-7; no reliable D call. Trimming cost V 5 bases and J 1 base, with 6 bases left between them. Looked up from germline, CDR1 is SGHAT and CDR2 is FQDESV (reference sequence). CDR3 length: 12 amino acids. CDR3 DNA: TGTGCCAGCAGCCGGTCTTCCTACGAGCAGTACTTC. It encodes CASSRSSYEQYF.

The rearrangement joins TRBV7-9 to TRBJ1-2, with D perhaps matching TRBD1 (6 bases). This CDR3 has 13 residues. V dropped 5 bases and J dropped 4 bases, with 11 bases sitting between them. The germline V gene has CDR1 SEHNR and CDR2 FQNEAQ (reference sequence). CDR3 in DNA: TGTGCCAGCAGCCTCCCGGACAGCTATGGCTACACCTTC. Its translation: CASSLPDSYGYTF.

The chain couples TRBV11-2 to TRBJ2-7, with TRBD1 as a possible D gene (6 bases). Between the trimmed V and J ends, which lost 2 bases and 7 bases, there was a span of 15 bases. Per the germline V gene, CDR1 is SGHAT and CDR2 is FQNNGV. The CDR3 length is 14 residues. The CDR3 DNA follows: TGTGCCAGCAGCTTAAACAGGGCATCGGGGGAGCAGTACTTC. Encoded protein: CASSLNRASGEQYF.

This sequence joins TRBV4-2 and TRBJ2-7, with TRBD2 matching 10 bases. The germline V gene has CDR1 LGHNA and CDR2 YNFKEQ. The CDR3 consists of 16 residues. V lost 1 base, J lost 7 bases, and 10 bases stayed unmatched. The CDR3 reads CASSQGLAGNMREQYF. In nucleotides, the CDR3 is TGTGCCAGCAGCCAAGGACTAGCGGGCAACATGAGGGAGCAGTACTTC.

This chain joins TRBV6-5 and TRBJ1-1; weak D call: TRBD1 (6 bases). The CDR3 runs 14 residues. V lost 6 bases, J lost 3 bases, and 14 bases lay in between. Germline V gives CDR1 MNHEY, CDR2 SVGAGI. The CDR3 DNA sequence: TGTGCCAGCAGGAACTCAGGGGAGCACACTGAAGCTTTCTTT. It codes for CASRNSGEHTEAFF.

The CDR3 DNA reads as TGTGCCAGCAGCCGTCTTTCGGGACAGGGGAGCAAAAACATTCAGTACTTC. Translating gives CASSRLSGQGSKNIQYF. The V call is TRBV13, the J call TRBJ2-4, with 10 bases matching TRBD1. Losses at the gene ends were 5 bases for V and 3 bases for J; bases not matched to a gene: 10. Germline V gives CDR1 PRHDT, CDR2 FYEKMQ (reference sequence). The CDR3 is 17 amino acids.

The table lists this clone with a count of one. This chain connects TRBV11-3 to TRBJ1-6; TRBD1 matches 8 bases. V was pared by 2 bases and J by 6 bases, with 3 bases of the junction left unmatched. CDR1 is SGHNT and CDR2 is YENEEA in the germline V gene. The CDR3 consists of 15 residues. CDR3 protein: CASSLRDRPNSPLHF. The CDR3 DNA follows: TGTGCCAGCAGCTTACGGGACAGGCCTAATTCACCCCTCCACTTT.

The genes are TRBV2 and TRBJ1-5; 9 nucleotides line up with TRBD1. The CDR3 contains 12 residues. The ends lost 10 bases at V and 10 bases at J; junction bases unmatched: 8. Germline lookup yields CDR1 SNHLY and CDR2 FYNNEI. CDR3 sequence reads: CATSTGGTPQHF. Written as DNA, the CDR3 is TGTGCCACCTCAACAGGGGGCACTCCCCAGCATTTT.